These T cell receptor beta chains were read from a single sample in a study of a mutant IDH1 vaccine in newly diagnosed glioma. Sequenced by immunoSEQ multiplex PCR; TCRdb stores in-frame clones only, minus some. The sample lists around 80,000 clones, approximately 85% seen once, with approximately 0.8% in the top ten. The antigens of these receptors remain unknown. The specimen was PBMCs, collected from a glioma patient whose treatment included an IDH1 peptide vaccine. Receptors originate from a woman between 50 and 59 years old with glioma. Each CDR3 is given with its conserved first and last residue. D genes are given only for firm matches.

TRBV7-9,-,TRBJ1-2,CASSSSGQVHYTF
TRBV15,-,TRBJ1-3,CATSSGLSGNTIYF
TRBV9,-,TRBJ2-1,CASSTRPGTQSSYNEQFF
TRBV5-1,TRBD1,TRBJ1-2,CASSLAGGTGYGYTF
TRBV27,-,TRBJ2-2,CASSLSAENTGELFF
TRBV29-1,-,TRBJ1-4,CSVADEKLFF
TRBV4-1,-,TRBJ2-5,CASSQVIGSETQYF
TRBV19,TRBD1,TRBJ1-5,CASSFPPGGVNQPQHF
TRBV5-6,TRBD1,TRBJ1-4,CASSRGQGGLFF
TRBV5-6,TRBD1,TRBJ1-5,CASSLGAGGSQPQHF
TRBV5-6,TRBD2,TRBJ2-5,CASWTSGRGETQYF
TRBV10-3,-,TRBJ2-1,CAISESVDEQFF
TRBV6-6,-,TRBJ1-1,CASGRARVLAFF
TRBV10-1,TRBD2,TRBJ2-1,CATSSSGRWNEQFF
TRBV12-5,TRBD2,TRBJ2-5,CASGSPWVGGFRKETQYF
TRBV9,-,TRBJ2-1,CASSVYKSSYNEQFF
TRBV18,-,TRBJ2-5,CASSPPGAETQYF